This TCR beta chain was identified in a study of blood T cell repertoires in COVID-19. Study in general: Donors in the United States, Italy and Spain gave samples during acute or convalescent COVID-19. Nucleic acid was either cDNA or gDNA, and it came from T cells, B-cell-depleted T cells, or PBMCs.

How the authors handled the data: Amplification of reference gene primers provided the estimated nucleated cell counts. Assay: immunoSEQ multiplex PCR; the TCRdb copy retains only in-frame clones and omits some. V and J calls and clone size come straight from that table; D and trimming were deduced from the DNA. Of about 15,000 clones in the sample, approximately 88% were seen once. Enrollment of patients from Seattle took place during active infection, with longitudinal follow-up. This clone showed up just once. Trimming removed 4 bases from V and 3 bases from J; junction bases left unmatched: 8. CDR1 SGHRS and CDR2 YFSETQ come from the germline V gene. The CDR3 covers 16 residues.

This rearrangement joins TRBV5-1 to TRBJ1-3, with 9 bases lining up with TRBD1. This sequence was found in an elderly woman with COVID-19, enrolled during active disease. The sample was peripheral blood. CDR3 sequence reads: CASSPTGTGFGNTIYF. The CDR3 DNA follows: TGCGCCAGCAGCCCGACCGGGACAGGGTTTGGAAACACCATATATTTT.